This TCR beta chain was found in a study of T cell repertoires in cytomegalovirus infection (dated by TCRdb to the late 2010s). Regarding the study in general: Alongside well-studied HLA-B-restricted epitopes, the peptide stimulations were aimed at recently identified HLA-C-restricted CMV epitopes, whose presentation resists viral immunomodulation. Donor HLA type was relevant to the analysis, as public TCR beta signatures indicated carriage of CMV infection together with the matching HLA type. The paper as a whole reports these results and caveats: In both this cohort and an independent roughly 330-donor cohort, the cumulative frequency of public TCR beta family members distinguished carriers of CMV infection plus the relevant HLA type. In the ex vivo response, HLA-C-restricted CMV-specific TCR beta clonotypes were dominant, and in two of eight donors the single most frequent clonotype came from this HLA-C-restricted group.

The sequencer was an Illumina HiSeq 1500. The public reads were run again by TCRdb, first through fastp at Q25 and then through MiXCR, and only productive beta chains were kept. Each record represents a unique CDR3 protein, reported with the most common genes and DNA among its rows. In this sample the table shows around 900,000 distinct CDR3 sequences, 30% to 40% of which occur a single time. The top ten clones comprise about an eighth of the sample. V is pared back by 3 bases and J by 5 bases, with 13 bases lying between the germline termini. The CDR3 covers 15 residues, taking in both the cysteine and the phenylalanine. The sequence is cut down to CDR3 DNA, 45 bases in frame from base 1. Based on the germline V gene, the CDR1 and CDR2 sequences are SGHTA and FQGNSA. This clonotype was seen ten or more times. The antigen it recognizes is unknown. The input lacks base qualities; no much larger clone sits a single base away.

According to the study, the label for this sample's treatment or condition signals: in vitro stimulation with specific CMV peptide epitopes to enrich CMV-specific T cells. The rearranged segments are TRBV7-2 and TRBJ1-4; 5 matching bases give a weak D call of TRBD1. This clonotype was sampled from a human donor in good health (CMV status not recorded). Some clones in this sample may be carry-over from other donors' samples. The input for sequencing was cultured CD8+ T cells from PBMCs, taken from culture after CMV antigen stimulation. The nucleotides are TGTGCCAGCAGCTTTTGGGACGACCCAAATGAAAAACTGTTTTTT. The encoded protein is CASSFWDDPNEKLFF.